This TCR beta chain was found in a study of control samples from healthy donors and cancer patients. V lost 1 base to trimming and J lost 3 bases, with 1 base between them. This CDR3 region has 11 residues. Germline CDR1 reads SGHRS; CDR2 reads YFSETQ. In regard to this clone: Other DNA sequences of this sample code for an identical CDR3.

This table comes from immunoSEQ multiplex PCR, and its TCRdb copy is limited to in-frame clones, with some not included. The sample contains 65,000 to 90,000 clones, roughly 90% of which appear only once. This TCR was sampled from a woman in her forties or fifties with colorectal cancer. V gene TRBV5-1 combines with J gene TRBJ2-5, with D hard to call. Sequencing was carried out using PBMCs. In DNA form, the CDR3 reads TGCGCCAGCAGCTTGAAAGAGACCCAGTACTTC. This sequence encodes CASSLKETQYF.